The rows below give T cell receptor beta chains drawn from one sample of a study of T cell responses to AZD1222 COVID-19 vaccine. Repertoires were generated with immunoSEQ multiplex PCR, while TCRdb's copy carries only in-frame clones and drops some. The sample comprises some 150,000 clones, about 92% of which are singletons, and roughly 1.5% rests with the top ten. Sequencing used peripheral blood, obtained 28 days after the second AZD1222 dose. These receptors were obtained from an adult who received the AZD1222 COVID-19 vaccine. The CDR3 runs from the conserved cysteine through the conserved F or W. The order of the fields is clone size, D gene, J gene, V gene, CDR3 protein, CDR3 DNA. D genes are given only for firm matches. The listing skips clone size in some rows; elsewhere it reads once, few, many or a size class.

abundance: NA; d_gene: NA; j_gene: TRBJ2-5; v_gene: TRBV24-1; CDR3aa: CATSGHRVGETQYF; CDR3nt: TGTGCCACCAGTGGCCACAGGGTCGGAGAGACCCAGTACTTC
abundance: NA; d_gene: NA; j_gene: TRBJ1-4; v_gene: TRBV27; CDR3aa: CASSLSYRGINEKLFF; CDR3nt: TGTGCCAGCAGTTTATCCTACAGAGGGATTAATGAAAAACTGTTTTTT
abundance: NA; d_gene: TRBD1; j_gene: TRBJ2-7; v_gene: TRBV6-4; CDR3aa: CASRDSLSYEQYF; CDR3nt: TGTGCCAGCCGGGACAGTCTTTCCTACGAGCAGTACTTC
abundance: NA; d_gene: NA; j_gene: TRBJ2-7; v_gene: TRBV10-3; CDR3aa: CATRIYYEQYF; CDR3nt: TGTGCCACCCGGATCTACTACGAGCAGTACTTC
abundance: NA; d_gene: NA; j_gene: TRBJ1-5; v_gene: TRBV6-1; CDR3aa: CASSFGLTQPQHF; CDR3nt: TGTGCCAGCAGTTTCGGGTTGACTCAGCCCCAGCATTTT
abundance: NA; d_gene: NA; j_gene: TRBJ2-7; v_gene: TRBV5-1; CDR3aa: CAKDHSGPSSYEQYF; CDR3nt: TGCGCCAAAGACCATTCGGGACCGAGCTCCTACGAGCAGTACTTC
abundance: NA; d_gene: TRBD2; j_gene: TRBJ2-7; v_gene: TRBV10-1; CDR3aa: CASSESGGRALGLTYEQYF; CDR3nt: TGCGCCAGCAGTGAGTCGGGCGGGAGGGCCTTAGGACTGACCTACGAGCAGTACTTC
abundance: NA; d_gene: NA; j_gene: TRBJ2-3; v_gene: TRBV5-1; CDR3aa: CASSLGRGTDTQYF; CDR3nt: TGCGCCAGCAGCTTGGGTCGGGGCACAGATACGCAGTATTTT
abundance: NA; d_gene: TRBD1; j_gene: TRBJ1-1; v_gene: TRBV7-2; CDR3aa: CASSFTGDMNTEAFF; CDR3nt: TGTGCCAGCAGCTTCACAGGGGATATGAACACTGAAGCTTTCTTT
abundance: NA; d_gene: NA; j_gene: TRBJ2-5; v_gene: TRBV6-1; CDR3aa: CASSAQLRGGQETQYF; CDR3nt: TGTGCCAGCAGTGCTCAACTCAGGGGCGGCCAAGAGACCCAGTACTTC
abundance: NA; d_gene: TRBD1; j_gene: TRBJ2-5; v_gene: TRBV9; CDR3aa: CASSVGPGQNQETQYF; CDR3nt: TGTGCCAGCAGCGTAGGCCCGGGACAGAACCAGGAGACCCAGTACTTC
abundance: once; d_gene: NA; j_gene: TRBJ1-3; v_gene: TRBV19; CDR3aa: CASKYLDAGPGNTIYF; CDR3nt: TGTGCCAGTAAATATCTGGACGCGGGGCCTGGAAACACCATATATTTT
abundance: NA; d_gene: TRBD1; j_gene: TRBJ2-7; v_gene: TRBV11-2; CDR3aa: CASSPIRGTGAYEQYF; CDR3nt: TGTGCCAGCAGCCCCATCCGAGGGACAGGGGCCTACGAGCAGTACTTC
abundance: NA; d_gene: TRBD2; j_gene: TRBJ2-7; v_gene: TRBV15; CDR3aa: CATSRDLGLAEEQYF; CDR3nt: TGTGCCACCAGCAGAGATCTCGGACTAGCTGAGGAGCAGTACTTC
abundance: NA; d_gene: NA; j_gene: TRBJ2-7; v_gene: TRBV14; CDR3aa: CASSRRAGSYEQYF; CDR3nt: TGTGCCAGCAGCCGCAGGGCGGGGTCCTACGAGCAGTACTTC
abundance: NA; d_gene: TRBD1; j_gene: TRBJ2-1; v_gene: TRBV7-8; CDR3aa: CASSFYRGNEQFF; CDR3nt: TGTGCCAGCAGCTTCTACAGGGGCAATGAGCAGTTCTTC
abundance: NA; d_gene: TRBD1; j_gene: TRBJ1-2; v_gene: TRBV12-3/TRBV12-4; CDR3aa: CASSPTGEGGYTF; CDR3nt: TGTGCCAGCAGTCCGACAGGGGAGGGTGGCTACACCTTC
abundance: NA; d_gene: TRBD2; j_gene: TRBJ2-6; v_gene: TRBV3-1/TRBV3-2; CDR3aa: CASSLNKCGGRPSSGANVLTF; CDR3nt: TGTGCCAGCAGCCTCAATAAGTGCGGGGGGCGACCGAGCTCTGGGGCCAACGTCCTGACTTTC
abundance: NA; d_gene: NA; j_gene: TRBJ2-1; v_gene: TRBV13; CDR3aa: CASSLSGGQNNEQFF; CDR3nt: TGTGCCAGCAGCTTAAGCGGAGGTCAGAACAATGAGCAGTTCTTC
abundance: NA; d_gene: NA; j_gene: TRBJ2-7; v_gene: TRBV4-1; CDR3aa: CASSQGTGFYEQYF; CDR3nt: TGCGCCAGCAGCCAAGGTACGGGGTTTTACGAGCAGTACTTC
abundance: NA; d_gene: NA; j_gene: TRBJ1-3; v_gene: TRBV7-6; CDR3aa: CASSLVAESSGNTIYF; CDR3nt: TGTGCCAGCAGCTTAGTTGCAGAGAGCTCTGGAAACACCATATATTTT
abundance: NA; d_gene: NA; j_gene: TRBJ1-2; v_gene: TRBV7-2; CDR3aa: CASSLAQAPYGYTF; CDR3nt: TGTGCCAGCAGCTTAGCGCAAGCCCCTTATGGCTACACCTTC
abundance: NA; d_gene: NA; j_gene: TRBJ1-1; v_gene: TRBV27; CDR3aa: CASSSRTENTEAFF; CDR3nt: TGTGCCAGCAGCTCCCGGACAGAGAACACTGAAGCTTTCTTT
abundance: NA; d_gene: NA; j_gene: TRBJ1-2; v_gene: TRBV29-1; CDR3aa: CSVPPTALTRSYGYTF; CDR3nt: TGCAGCGTGCCCCCTACGGCCCTCACTCGGAGCTATGGCTACACCTTC
abundance: NA; d_gene: TRBD1; j_gene: TRBJ2-2; v_gene: TRBV24-1; CDR3aa: CATSDFGQGNTGELFF; CDR3nt: TGTGCCACCAGTGATTTTGGACAGGGGAACACCGGGGAGCTGTTTTTT
abundance: NA; d_gene: NA; j_gene: TRBJ1-1; v_gene: TRBV28; CDR3aa: CASSLPGWAEAFF; CDR3nt: TGTGCCAGCAGCCTACCAGGGTGGGCTGAAGCTTTCTTT
abundance: NA; d_gene: NA; j_gene: TRBJ1-1; v_gene: TRBV6-5; CDR3aa: CASTRTVNTEAFF; CDR3nt: TGTGCCAGCACGCGGACCGTGAACACTGAAGCTTTCTTT
abundance: once; d_gene: NA; j_gene: TRBJ2-4; v_gene: TRBV10-3; CDR3aa: CATSNPRQGAKNIQYF; CDR3nt: TGTGCCACCTCCAACCCCCGGCAGGGGGCCAAAAACATTCAGTACTTC
abundance: NA; d_gene: NA; j_gene: TRBJ1-5; v_gene: TRBV4-2; CDR3aa: CASSQELRQPQHF; CDR3nt: TGTGCCAGCAGCCAAGAACTCAGGCAGCCCCAGCATTTT
abundance: NA; d_gene: TRBD1; j_gene: TRBJ2-3; v_gene: TRBV24-1; CDR3aa: CATGTGLFTDTQYF; CDR3nt: TGTGCCACGGGGACAGGACTTTTCACAGATACGCAGTATTTT
abundance: NA; d_gene: NA; j_gene: TRBJ1-1; v_gene: TRBV5-1; CDR3aa: CASSLGAGNTEAFF; CDR3nt: TGCGCCAGCAGCTTGGGAGCAGGGAACACTGAAGCTTTCTTT
abundance: NA; d_gene: NA; j_gene: TRBJ2-2; v_gene: TRBV6-2/TRBV6-3; CDR3aa: CASSFGLWRAGGELFF; CDR3nt: TGTGCCAGCAGTTTTGGCCTCTGGAGGGCCGGCGGGGAGCTGTTTTTT
abundance: NA; d_gene: NA; j_gene: TRBJ1-3; v_gene: TRBV19; CDR3aa: CASSFTGYSGNTIYF; CDR3nt: TGTGCCAGTAGTTTTACAGGGTACTCTGGAAACACCATATATTTT
abundance: NA; d_gene: TRBD2; j_gene: TRBJ2-2; v_gene: TRBV30; CDR3aa: CAGGLAGRFGELFF; CDR3nt: TGTGCCGGAGGACTAGCGGGAAGGTTCGGGGAGCTGTTTTTT
abundance: once; d_gene: TRBD1; j_gene: TRBJ1-5; v_gene: TRBV6-5; CDR3aa: CASSPQGFNQPQHF; CDR3nt: TGTGCCAGCAGTCCACAGGGGTTCAATCAGCCCCAGCATTTT
abundance: NA; d_gene: TRBD1; j_gene: TRBJ2-1; v_gene: TRBV6-4; CDR3aa: CASSDDSGQGTDEQFF; CDR3nt: TGTGCCAGCAGTGACGACTCGGGACAGGGAACCGATGAGCAGTTCTTC
abundance: few; d_gene: NA; j_gene: TRBJ2-6; v_gene: TRBV6-5; CDR3aa: CASRQGGSGANVLTF; CDR3nt: TGTGCCAGCAGACAGGGGGGGTCTGGGGCCAACGTCCTGACTTTC
abundance: NA; d_gene: TRBD2; j_gene: TRBJ2-7; v_gene: TRBV5-1; CDR3aa: CASSELAGAYEQYF; CDR3nt: TGCGCCAGCAGCGAACTAGCGGGGGCCTACGAGCAGTACTTC
abundance: NA; d_gene: NA; j_gene: TRBJ1-1; v_gene: TRBV19; CDR3aa: CASTLRNTEAFF; CDR3nt: TGTGCCAGTACCCTACGGAACACTGAAGCTTTCTTT
abundance: NA; d_gene: NA; j_gene: TRBJ1-5; v_gene: TRBV4-3; CDR3aa: CASRGMGLGNSNQPQHF; CDR3nt: TGCGCCAGCCGGGGGATGGGACTGGGGAATAGCAATCAGCCCCAGCATTTT
abundance: NA; d_gene: NA; j_gene: TRBJ1-2; v_gene: TRBV10-2; CDR3aa: CASSDIAGGNYGYTF; CDR3nt: TGCGCCAGCAGTGATATTGCAGGAGGGAACTATGGCTACACCTTC
abundance: NA; d_gene: NA; j_gene: TRBJ1-5; v_gene: TRBV6-2/TRBV6-3; CDR3aa: CASSYSKQGLNSNQPQHF; CDR3nt: TGTGCCAGCAGTTACTCGAAGCAGGGGTTGAATAGCAATCAGCCCCAGCATTTT
abundance: NA; d_gene: NA; j_gene: TRBJ2-2; v_gene: TRBV30; CDR3aa: CAWSSPGELFF; CDR3nt: TGTGCCTGGAGTTCTCCCGGGGAGCTGTTTTTT
abundance: NA; d_gene: TRBD1; j_gene: TRBJ1-2; v_gene: TRBV12-3/TRBV12-4; CDR3aa: CASSPDRGYGYTF; CDR3nt: TGTGCCAGCAGCCCGGACAGGGGCTATGGCTACACCTTC
abundance: NA; d_gene: NA; j_gene: TRBJ2-5; v_gene: TRBV21-1; CDR3aa: CASSKEGGSETQYF; CDR3nt: TGTGCCAGCAGCAAAGAAGGGGGCTCGGAGACCCAGTACTTC
abundance: NA; d_gene: NA; j_gene: TRBJ2-7; v_gene: TRBV12-5; CDR3aa: CASGRSGGQTRTAYEQYF; CDR3nt: TGTGCTAGTGGTCGATCCGGGGGACAGACGAGGACAGCATACGAGCAGTACTTC
abundance: NA; d_gene: NA; j_gene: TRBJ2-3; v_gene: TRBV6-5; CDR3aa: CASRSLGVTDTQYF; CDR3nt: TGTGCCAGCAGGTCACTGGGGGTCACAGATACGCAGTATTTT
abundance: once; d_gene: NA; j_gene: TRBJ1-1; v_gene: TRBV14; CDR3aa: CASSQGGGVNTEAFF; CDR3nt: TGTGCCAGCAGCCAAGGAGGGGGGGTGAACACTGAAGCTTTCTTT
abundance: NA; d_gene: NA; j_gene: TRBJ1-2; v_gene: TRBV7-2; CDR3aa: CASSWSASNYGYTF; CDR3nt: TGTGCCAGCAGCTGGTCCGCTTCTAACTATGGCTACACCTTC
abundance: NA; d_gene: NA; j_gene: TRBJ1-2; v_gene: TRBV7-9; CDR3aa: CASSLKAGGYTF; CDR3nt: TGTGCCAGCAGCTTAAAGGCAGGGGGCTACACCTTC
abundance: NA; d_gene: NA; j_gene: TRBJ1-1; v_gene: TRBV7-9; CDR3aa: CASSFNGLDEAFF; CDR3nt: TGTGCCAGCAGCTTTAATGGACTGGATGAAGCTTTCTTT
abundance: NA; d_gene: TRBD1; j_gene: TRBJ1-3; v_gene: TRBV7-9; CDR3aa: CATPGQLGSGNTIYF; CDR3nt: TGTGCCACACCGGGACAGTTGGGGTCTGGAAACACCATATATTTT
abundance: NA; d_gene: NA; j_gene: TRBJ2-3; v_gene: TRBV6-2/TRBV6-3; CDR3aa: CASSYPVILGGSTDTQYF; CDR3nt: TGTGCCAGCAGTTACCCGGTAATTCTAGGAGGATCCACAGATACGCAGTATTTT
abundance: NA; d_gene: NA; j_gene: TRBJ2-1; v_gene: TRBV4-1; CDR3aa: CASSPHLIGNEQFF; CDR3nt: TGCGCCAGCAGCCCTCACCTTATCGGCAATGAGCAGTTCTTC
abundance: NA; d_gene: NA; j_gene: TRBJ1-6; v_gene: TRBV2; CDR3aa: CASSEDYEDSPLHF; CDR3nt: TGTGCCAGCAGTGAAGACTACGAGGATTCACCCCTCCACTTT
abundance: NA; d_gene: NA; j_gene: TRBJ1-5; v_gene: TRBV28; CDR3aa: CASRPAGINQPQHF; CDR3nt: TGTGCCAGCAGACCAGCGGGAATCAATCAGCCCCAGCATTTT
abundance: NA; d_gene: NA; j_gene: TRBJ1-1; v_gene: TRBV2; CDR3aa: CASSGSEADTEAFF; CDR3nt: TGTGCCAGCAGTGGGTCCGAAGCGGACACTGAAGCTTTCTTT